Below are 25 T cell receptor beta chains sequenced from a single sample in a study of blood T cell repertoires in COVID-19. The method was immunoSEQ multiplex PCR; TCRdb's version includes in-frame clones alone and lacks a portion of them. This table holds roughly 240,000 clones, about 83% found once. The sequenced sample was PBMCs or T cells enriched from blood (not recorded which). These receptors all stem from a woman aged 45 to 65 who had recovered from COVID-19.

The chain uses TRBV2 and TRBJ2-7; 11 nucleotides agree with TRBD2. The CDR3 length is 13 residues. From germline, CDR1 is SNHLY and CDR2 FYNNEI. J was trimmed by 6 bases and V by 4 bases; bases with no gene match: 2. The CDR3 nucleotides read TGTGCCAGCAGTGGTACTAGCGGGAGCGAGCAGTACTTC. Protein sequence: CASSGTSGSEQYF.

This chain links TRBV29-1 with TRBJ2-3, with a tentative D call TRBD2 (5 bases). Germline loops: CDR1 SQVTM, CDR2 ANQGSEA. Deletions cut 7 bases from V and 6 bases from J, with 14 bases between. This CDR3 contains 12 residues. Here the CDR3 DNA reads TGCAGCGGCAGAACTAGATCGGATACGCAGTATTTT. Translating gives CSGRTRSDTQYF.

The chain has TRBV14 and TRBJ2-1, with D unresolved. Looked up from germline, CDR1 is SGHDN and CDR2 is FVKESK. This CDR3 has 14 amino acids. The V end was cut by 3 bases, the J end by 5 bases, with 11 bases between. The CDR3 loop is CASSHGGEDNEQFF. DNA for the CDR3: TGTGCCAGCAGCCATGGTGGAGAGGACAATGAGCAGTTCTTC.

The V call is TRBV18, the J call TRBJ1-1, with 8 bases that match TRBD1. Unmatched junction bases numbered 10, after V lost 6 bases and J lost 1 base. The germline CDR1 and CDR2 sequences are KGHSH and LQKENI. The CDR3 consists of 16 residues. The CDR3 loop reads CASSPGTGGQNTEAFF. For the CDR3, the DNA is TGTGCCAGCTCCCCCGGTACAGGGGGACAGAACACTGAAGCTTTCTTT.

The V call is TRBV29-1, the J call TRBJ2-3; 7 bases fit TRBD2. The CDR3 has 14 residues. From germline, CDR1 is SQVTM and CDR2 ANQGSEA. Trimming at V came to 6 bases and at J to 4 bases, leaving 10 bases not matched to a gene. This chain's CDR3 is CSVVSPTSADTQYF. CDR3 coding DNA: TGCAGCGTCGTGTCGCCTACTAGCGCAGATACGCAGTATTTT.

The gene calls are TRBV12-5 and TRBJ1-5; TRBD1 might be the D (5 bases). V was pared by 0 bases and J by 7 bases, with 16 bases between. The CDR3 is made up of 16 amino acids. The germline gives CDR1 LGHNT, CDR2 FRNRAP. CDR3 loop: CASGLVVGGLRQPQHF. The CDR3 DNA follows: TGTGCTAGTGGTTTGGTGGTGGGGGGGTTGCGGCAGCCCCAGCATTTT.

The chain combines TRBV9 with TRBJ2-7, with a tentative D call TRBD2 (5 bases). The V end lost 0 bases, the J end lost 6 bases, and 13 bases lay between the germline ends. CDR3 length equals 14 residues. Germline-derived CDR1 and CDR2 are SGDLS and YYNGEE. In DNA, the CDR3 is TGTGCCAGCAGCGTAGATATTCTGAGGGCCGAGCAGTACTTC. Its protein is CASSVDILRAEQYF.

The chain has TRBV7-6 and TRBJ2-5; the D is unclear. The CDR3 spans 16 residues. Trimming took off 1 base at V and 2 bases at J, with 14 bases between the two ends. Germline V gene sequence: CDR1 SGHVS, CDR2 FNYEAQ. The CDR3 region has the DNA TGTGCCAGCAGCTTAGGCGAGTTAGAACGGCAAGAGACCCAGTACTTC. The encoded protein is CASSLGELERQETQYF.

This chain links TRBV10-2 with TRBJ2-2; 7 nucleotides align to TRBD2. This CDR3 spans 14 amino acids. Trimming at V came to 3 bases and at J to 4 bases, leaving 2 bases not matched to a gene. CDR1 is WSHSY and CDR2 is SAAADI in the germline V gene. In DNA, the CDR3 is TGCGCCAGCAGTGACTGGGGGGGCACCGGGGAGCTGTTTTTT. Its protein product is CASSDWGGTGELFF.

The V and J genes are TRBV5-5 and TRBJ2-5, with 8 bases matching TRBD2. The J segment lost 3 bases and the V segment lost 4 bases, leaving 20 bases of the junction unmatched. The CDR3 loop spans 19 amino acids. The germline gives CDR1 SGHKS, CDR2 YYEKEE (reference sequence). CDR3 loop: CASSPRGGLPSPPKETQYF. CDR3 DNA sequence: TGTGCCAGCAGCCCTCGCGGGGGGCTACCATCCCCCCCAAAAGAGACCCAGTACTTC.

The genes are TRBV28 and TRBJ2-7; 9 bases are a match to TRBD2. In germline, CDR1 is MDHEN, CDR2 SYDVKM. V gave up 3 bases and J gave up 7 bases; unmatched junction bases: 7. The CDR3 loop spans 14 amino acids. The chain's CDR3 is CASSFSSGAGEQYF. CDR3 sequence (DNA): TGTGCCAGCAGTTTCTCTAGCGGGGCTGGGGAGCAGTACTTC.

This rearrangement joins TRBV30 to TRBJ2-1; 12 bases map to TRBD2. The CDR3 consists of 13 residues. Germline V CDR1 and CDR2: GTSNPN, SVGIG (reference sequence). V gave up 5 bases and J gave up 11 bases; unmatched junction bases: 7. The DNA of the CDR3 is TGTGCCTGGGGCCTAGCGGGAGGGTCCCAGCAGTTCTTC. The encoded protein is CAWGLAGGSQQFF.

The chain combines TRBV30 with TRBJ1-6, with 7 positions matching TRBD1. V lost 3 bases, J lost 8 bases, and 4 bases stayed unmatched. The germline CDR1 and CDR2 sequences are GTSNPN and SVGIG (reference sequence). There are 13 residues in the CDR3. Written as DNA, the CDR3 is TGTGCCTGGAGAAGACAGGGACATTCACCCCTCCACTTT. This codes for CAWRRQGHSPLHF.

The chain couples TRBV5-5 to TRBJ1-1; D is uncertain. Per germline, CDR1 SGHKS and CDR2 YYEKEE (reference sequence). The CDR3 runs to 12 residues. Trimming removed 4 bases from V and 11 bases from J, with 15 bases in between. This CDR3 is CASSATTRIAFF. CDR3 nucleotide sequence: TGTGCCAGCAGCGCTACGACTCGAATTGCTTTCTTT.

This chain uses TRBV9 with TRBJ1-4; TRBD1 aligns across 9 bases. Germline CDR1 is SGDLS and CDR2 is YYNGEE. The CDR3 is 17 amino acids. The V segment lost 2 bases and the J segment 0 bases; nucleotides outside the gene matches: 5. CDR3 coding DNA: TGTGCCAGCAGCGTCCACGGACAGGGGACAACTAATGAAAAACTGTTTTTT. Its translation is CASSVHGQGTTNEKLFF.

The rearrangement joins TRBV29-1 to TRBJ2-1; no clear D gene. Trimming removed 4 bases at V and 9 bases at J, with 16 bases between. The germline CDR1 and CDR2 sequences are SQVTM and ANQGSEA. The CDR3 spans 13 residues. The CDR3 sequence is CSVAGHKASEQFF. CDR3 DNA: TGCAGCGTTGCGGGTCATAAAGCCAGTGAGCAGTTCTTC.

The chain recombines TRBV6-5 with TRBJ2-7; no firm D call. The CDR3 consists of 11 residues. Germline V CDR1 and CDR2: MNHEY, SVGAGI. Trimming removed 7 bases at V and 7 bases at J, with 11 bases between. CDR3 DNA: TGTGCCAGCAAAGTTTTGGAGGAGCAGTACTTC. Encoded protein: CASKVLEEQYF.

The V gene is TRBV18, the J gene TRBJ1-5; D is possibly TRBD1 (6 bases). V was trimmed by 2 bases and J by 8 bases, leaving 13 bases between them. This CDR3 is built from 14 residues. Germline V gene data show CDR1 as KGHSH and CDR2 as LQKENI. The CDR3 protein is CASSPSGGFKPQHF. CDR3 DNA sequence: TGTGCCAGCTCACCAAGCGGGGGCTTCAAGCCCCAGCATTTT.

As regards this clone: An end of the junction does not agree with germline; a read error may underlie this. The V and J genes are TRBV7-7 and TRBJ2-5; 8 nucleotides agree with TRBD2. CDR1 and CDR2 from the germline V gene are SSHAT and FNYEAQ (reference sequence). This CDR3 contains 15 residues. CDR3 nucleotides: TGTGCTAGCAGCCCGGCCGGGGGGGTCCAAGAGACCCAGTACTTC. Translation gives CASSPAGGVQETQYF.

The rearrangement links TRBV14 to TRBJ2-7; TRBD2 is a possible D gene (6 bases). CDR1 SGHDN and CDR2 FVKESK come from the germline V gene. V lost 0 bases to trimming and J lost 7 bases, with 19 bases between them. CDR3 length: 16 amino acids. CDR3 nucleotide sequence: TGTGCCAGCAGCCAAGAAAGGTGGAGGAGGGCGGGAGAGCAGTACTTC. Amino acid sequence: CASSQERWRRAGEQYF.

V usage is TRBV6-5 and J usage is TRBJ2-6; D may be TRBD1 (6 bases). The CDR3 is 15 amino acids. The germline gives CDR1 MNHEY, CDR2 SVGAGI. V was shortened by 4 bases and J by 1 base, with 8 bases between the two germline ends. Written as DNA, the CDR3 is TGTGCCAGCAGTTTAGGACAGTCTGGGGCCAACGTCCTGACTTTC. Its translation is CASSLGQSGANVLTF.

The chain recombines TRBV28 with TRBJ1-2; maybe TRBD1 (5 bases). The germline CDR1 and CDR2 sequences are MDHEN and SYDVKM. The CDR3 has 14 amino acids. Trimming took off 5 bases at V and 4 bases at J, with 14 bases between the two ends. CDR3 amino acids: CASSPRGGTYGYTF. DNA for the CDR3: TGTGCCAGCAGTCCCCGAGGAGGGACCTATGGCTACACCTTC.

This clone came up a few times. This chain joins TRBV19 and TRBJ2-2; TRBD1 aligns across 7 bases. Germline CDR1 is LNHDA and CDR2 is SQIVND (reference sequence). The CDR3 consists of 15 residues. The J segment lost 6 bases and the V segment lost 7 bases, leaving 11 bases of the junction unmatched. CDR3 in amino acids: CASTSLTGAPGELFF. The CDR3 DNA reads TGTGCCAGTACCTCCCTCACAGGGGCCCCCGGGGAGCTGTTTTTT. Variable domain in full (rest from reference TRBV19 and TRBJ2-2): DGGITQSPKYLFRKEGQNVTLSCEQNLNHDAMYWYRQDPGQGLRLIYYSQIVNDFQKGDIAEGYSVSREKKESFPLTVTSAQKNPTAFYLCASTSLTGAPGELFFGEGSRLTVL.

This clone was found once. The chain joins TRBV18 to TRBJ1-4; the D is unclear. Trimming cost V 5 bases and J 3 bases, with 13 bases left between them. The CDR3 loop spans 15 amino acids. Germline V gene lookup returns CDR1 KGHSH and CDR2 LQKENI. CDR3 region: CASSSEAGPNEKLFF. The CDR3 nucleotides read TGTGCCAGCTCATCCGAAGCGGGCCCTAATGAAAAACTGTTTTTT.

This clone was detected once. The rearrangement links TRBV6-5 to TRBJ1-2; 7 nucleotides agree with TRBD1. The J segment lost 7 bases and the V segment lost 0 bases, leaving 8 bases of the junction unmatched. Germline assignment: CDR1 MNHEY and CDR2 SVGAGI. This CDR3 is built from 15 residues. The CDR3 coding sequence is TGTGCCAGCAGTTACTCGGTCCGGGACAGTACTGGCTACACCTTC. This sequence encodes CASSYSVRDSTGYTF.